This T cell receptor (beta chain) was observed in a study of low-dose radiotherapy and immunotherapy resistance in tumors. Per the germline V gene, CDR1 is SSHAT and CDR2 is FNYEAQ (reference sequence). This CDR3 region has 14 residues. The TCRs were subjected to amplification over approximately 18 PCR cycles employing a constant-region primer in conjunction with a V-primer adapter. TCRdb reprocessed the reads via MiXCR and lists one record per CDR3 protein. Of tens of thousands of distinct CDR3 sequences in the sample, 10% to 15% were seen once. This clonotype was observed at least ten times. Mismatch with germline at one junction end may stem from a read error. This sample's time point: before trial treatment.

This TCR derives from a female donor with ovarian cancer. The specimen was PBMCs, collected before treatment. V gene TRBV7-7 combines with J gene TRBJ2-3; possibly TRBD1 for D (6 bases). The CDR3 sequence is CASSSGQPTDTQYF. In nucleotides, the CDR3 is TGTGCTAGCAGCTCCGGACAGCCCACAGATACGCAGTATTTT.